A selection of T cell receptor beta chains follows, all from one sample in a study of cytomegalovirus exposure and HLA in healthy donors. Produced via immunoSEQ multiplex PCR; TCRdb's table is partial and in-frame only. The profile covers under 130,000 clones, with approximately 16% appearing a single time and roughly 0.89% taken by the ten largest. Material: PBMCs. These receptors all come from a female donor in good health and CMV-seronegative. The CDR3 runs from the conserved cysteine through the conserved F or W. A D gene is named only where the DNA matches it firmly. For some rows the clone size is stated as once, few or many, or as a class when expanded; others skip it.

d_gene: NA
j_gene: TRBJ2-5
v_gene: TRBV7-9
abundance: few
CDR3nt: TGTGCCAGCAGCGCAAAACCCCAAAGGGGGGGAGAGACCCAGTACTTC
CDR3aa: CASSAKPQRGGETQYF

d_gene: TRBD2
j_gene: TRBJ2-5
v_gene: TRBV7-2
abundance: NA
CDR3nt: TGTGCCAGCAGCTCAGGGCGACTAGCATCGAGAGAGACCCAGTACTTC
CDR3aa: CASSSGRLASRETQYF

d_gene: NA
j_gene: TRBJ1-5
v_gene: TRBV7-2
abundance: few
CDR3nt: TGTGCCAGCAGCTTAGGGGGGCGCGGCAATCAGCCCCAGCATTTT
CDR3aa: CASSLGGRGNQPQHF

d_gene: NA
j_gene: TRBJ2-2
v_gene: TRBV5-1
abundance: NA
CDR3nt: TGCGCCAGCAGCATATTAGCGAGCCAGAACACCGGGGAGCTGTTTTTT
CDR3aa: CASSILASQNTGELFF

d_gene: TRBD2
j_gene: TRBJ2-7
v_gene: TRBV9
abundance: NA
CDR3nt: TGTGCCAGCAGCGTAGCTGGTAGCGGGGGAACCTACGAGCAGTACTTC
CDR3aa: CASSVAGSGGTYEQYF

d_gene: NA
j_gene: TRBJ2-3
v_gene: TRBV27
abundance: once
CDR3nt: TGTGCCAGCAGTTTAATGTCCGGGAACACAGATACGCAGTATTTT
CDR3aa: CASSLMSGNTDTQYF

d_gene: TRBD2
j_gene: TRBJ2-7
v_gene: TRBV9
abundance: few
CDR3nt: TGTGCCAGCAGCGTGACTAGCGGGGTGGTCTACGAGCAGTACTTC
CDR3aa: CASSVTSGVVYEQYF

d_gene: NA
j_gene: TRBJ2-3
v_gene: TRBV27
abundance: few
CDR3nt: TGTGCCAGCAGTTTAATGGCGGCGGGGACAGATACGCAGTATTTT
CDR3aa: CASSLMAAGTDTQYF

d_gene: NA
j_gene: TRBJ2-7
v_gene: TRBV5-8
abundance: NA
CDR3nt: TGTGCCAGCAGCTTCGCGCACCAGGGCTACGAGCAGTACTTC
CDR3aa: CASSFAHQGYEQYF

d_gene: NA
j_gene: TRBJ2-3
v_gene: TRBV7-8
abundance: few
CDR3nt: TGTGCCAGCAGCTTAGCGGGTAGCGGACCTACAGATACGCAGTATTTT
CDR3aa: CASSLAGSGPTDTQYF

d_gene: TRBD1
j_gene: TRBJ2-7
v_gene: TRBV2
abundance: few
CDR3nt: TGTGCCAGCAGAGAGGGGACAGGACCCATCTCCTACGAGCAGTACTTC
CDR3aa: CASREGTGPISYEQYF

d_gene: TRBD1
j_gene: TRBJ2-7
v_gene: TRBV7-2
abundance: NA
CDR3nt: TGTGCCAGCAGCTTAAGCCCCCGGACAGGGACCTACGAGCAGTACTTC
CDR3aa: CASSLSPRTGTYEQYF

d_gene: TRBD1
j_gene: TRBJ1-5
v_gene: TRBV28
abundance: few
CDR3nt: TGTGCCAGCAGTGGGACAGGGTATAGCAATCAGCCCCAGCATTTT
CDR3aa: CASSGTGYSNQPQHF

d_gene: TRBD2
j_gene: TRBJ2-1
v_gene: TRBV30
abundance: NA
CDR3nt: TGTGCCTGGAGTGTGGATAGCGGGATCGGCAATGAGCAGTTCTTC
CDR3aa: CAWSVDSGIGNEQFF

d_gene: TRBD2
j_gene: TRBJ2-1
v_gene: TRBV10-2
abundance: few
CDR3nt: TGCGCCAGCAGTGTAGCGGGCGCCGGGAATGAGCAGTTCTTC
CDR3aa: CASSVAGAGNEQFF

d_gene: TRBD1
j_gene: TRBJ2-7
v_gene: TRBV7-9
abundance: NA
CDR3nt: TGTGCCAGCAGCTTATCAGGGGGCGCCTACGAGCAGTACTTC
CDR3aa: CASSLSGGAYEQYF

d_gene: TRBD1
j_gene: TRBJ2-4
v_gene: TRBV29-1
abundance: NA
CDR3nt: TGCAGCGTTGGGACAGGGGAACGGGACATTCAGTACTTC
CDR3aa: CSVGTGERDIQYF

d_gene: NA
j_gene: TRBJ2-5
v_gene: TRBV30
abundance: few
CDR3nt: TGTGCCTGGACACCTACAGGGTCATATTTTGAGACCCAGTACTTC
CDR3aa: CAWTPTGSYFETQYF

d_gene: NA
j_gene: TRBJ2-7
v_gene: TRBV25-1
abundance: few
CDR3nt: TGTGCCTCGGAATTGGGCGGGCTAGGCTACGAGCAGTACTTC
CDR3aa: CASELGGLGYEQYF

d_gene: NA
j_gene: TRBJ2-7
v_gene: TRBV7-2
abundance: few
CDR3nt: TGTGCCAGCAGCTTACGCAAGCAGGGTTACGAGCAGTACTTC
CDR3aa: CASSLRKQGYEQYF

d_gene: NA
j_gene: TRBJ1-1
v_gene: TRBV6-6
abundance: few
CDR3nt: TGTGCCAGCAGTTTGCGGGGTGGAGGTGAAGCTTTCTTT
CDR3aa: CASSLRGGGEAFF

d_gene: TRBD2
j_gene: TRBJ2-1
v_gene: TRBV7-9
abundance: few
CDR3nt: TGTGCCAGCAGCCCACGTGATGTTGGACTAGTATATGTACGTGAGCAGTTCTTC
CDR3aa: CASSPRDVGLVYVREQFF

d_gene: TRBD1
j_gene: TRBJ1-4
v_gene: TRBV30
abundance: few
CDR3nt: TGTGCCTGGAGTGTACGCAGGGGGTATGAAAAACTGTTTTTT
CDR3aa: CAWSVRRGYEKLFF

d_gene: TRBD1
j_gene: TRBJ1-5
v_gene: TRBV7-9
abundance: few
CDR3nt: TGTGCCAGCAGCCCCGGAGGGACAGAGAGTCAGCCCCAGCATTTT
CDR3aa: CASSPGGTESQPQHF

d_gene: NA
j_gene: TRBJ1-1
v_gene: TRBV5-1
abundance: NA
CDR3nt: TGCGCCAGCAGCAGAGGCCCCCCGGGCACTGAAGCTTTCTTT
CDR3aa: CASSRGPPGTEAFF

d_gene: TRBD1
j_gene: TRBJ1-4
v_gene: TRBV29-1
abundance: NA
CDR3nt: TGCAGCGTGGGCGGGACAGGGACAACTAATGAAAAACTGTTTTTT
CDR3aa: CSVGGTGTTNEKLFF

d_gene: NA
j_gene: TRBJ2-3
v_gene: TRBV2
abundance: NA
CDR3nt: TGTGCCAGCTCCACCGGGGGCACAGATACGCAGTATTTT
CDR3aa: CASSTGGTDTQYF

d_gene: NA
j_gene: TRBJ2-1
v_gene: TRBV4-1
abundance: NA
CDR3nt: TGCGCCAGCAGCCAAGTACTAGTTAACTACAATGAGCAGTTCTTC
CDR3aa: CASSQVLVNYNEQFF

d_gene: NA
j_gene: TRBJ1-2
v_gene: TRBV30
abundance: NA
CDR3nt: TGTGCCTGGAGTCCCGGAGGAGGAGGGAACTATGGCTACACCTTC
CDR3aa: CAWSPGGGGNYGYTF

d_gene: NA
j_gene: TRBJ2-2
v_gene: TRBV10-3
abundance: NA
CDR3nt: TGTGCCATCAGTGAGGCTCCGGGAGCCGGGGAGCTGTTTTTT
CDR3aa: CAISEAPGAGELFF

d_gene: TRBD2
j_gene: TRBJ2-7
v_gene: TRBV30
abundance: NA
CDR3nt: TGTGCCTTTGGACTAGCGGGGACCTACGAGCAGTACTTC
CDR3aa: CAFGLAGTYEQYF

d_gene: NA
j_gene: TRBJ1-2
v_gene: TRBV27
abundance: few
CDR3nt: TGTGCCAGCAGTTCTACAGGTTGGAGCTACACCTTC
CDR3aa: CASSSTGWSYTF

d_gene: TRBD1
j_gene: TRBJ2-5
v_gene: TRBV5-1
abundance: few
CDR3nt: TGCGCCAGCAGCCCGGGACAGACGCAAGAGACCCAGTACTTC
CDR3aa: CASSPGQTQETQYF

d_gene: NA
j_gene: TRBJ2-2
v_gene: TRBV5-4
abundance: NA
CDR3nt: TGTGCCAGCAGCTTGGAAGGGGTTAACACCGGGGAGCTGTTTTTT
CDR3aa: CASSLEGVNTGELFF

d_gene: TRBD1
j_gene: TRBJ1-2
v_gene: TRBV2
abundance: NA
CDR3nt: TGTGCCAGCAGTGAATCCAGGTCGGGACAGGGAGATGGCTACACCTTC
CDR3aa: CASSESRSGQGDGYTF

d_gene: NA
j_gene: TRBJ2-3
v_gene: TRBV29-1
abundance: few
CDR3nt: TGCAGCGTTGAAGAAGGGGGTACAGATACGCAGTATTTT
CDR3aa: CSVEEGGTDTQYF

d_gene: TRBD2
j_gene: TRBJ2-3
v_gene: TRBV27
abundance: few
CDR3nt: TGTGCCAGCAGTTTATCGGGGACTAATCCCACAGATACGCAGTATTTT
CDR3aa: CASSLSGTNPTDTQYF